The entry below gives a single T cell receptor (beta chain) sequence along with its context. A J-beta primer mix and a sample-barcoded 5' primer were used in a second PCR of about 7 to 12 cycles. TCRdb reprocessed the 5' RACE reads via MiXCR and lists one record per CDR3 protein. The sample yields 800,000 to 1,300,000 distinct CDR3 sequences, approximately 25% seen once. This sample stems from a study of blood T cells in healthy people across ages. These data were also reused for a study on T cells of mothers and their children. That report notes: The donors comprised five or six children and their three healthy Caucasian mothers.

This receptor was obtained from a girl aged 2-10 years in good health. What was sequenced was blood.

The CDR3 spells CATSDIKGFEQFF. CDR3 DNA sequence: TGTGCCACCAGTGATATCAAGGGGTTTGAGCAGTTCTTC. The gene calls are TRBV24-1 and TRBJ2-1, with D possibly being TRBD1 (5 bases). This CDR3 contains 13 residues. Germline V lookup: CDR1 KGHDR, CDR2 SFDVKD. Trimming left V 3 bases short and J 9 bases short, with 11 bases between.